Following are 5 T cell receptor beta chains from one sample sequenced in a study of T-cell memory formation after mild COVID-19. TCRdb reprocessed the 5' RACE reads via MiXCR and lists one record per CDR3 protein. The repertoire holds 250,000 to 350,000 distinct CDR3 sequences, with 15% to 20% as singletons. The specimen was PBMCs or a T cell subset sorted from them (not recorded which). The receptors were sampled from a man younger than 30 who had mild COVID-19 (a few samples of this study predate the infection). Cell type and time point are not known.

The gene calls are TRBV7-2 and TRBJ2-4, with D perhaps TRBD2 (5 bases). CDR1 is SGHTA, CDR2 FQGNSA, per germline. V lost 5 bases, J lost 8 bases, and 13 bases lay in between. There are 13 residues in the CDR3. The CDR3 DNA is TGTGCCAGCAGCCCCGGGGTGGAAGACATTCAGTACTTC. As protein: CASSPGVEDIQYF.

The sample holds many counts of this clonotype. The V call is TRBV7-2, the J call TRBJ2-3; 7 positions agree with TRBD1. With V trimmed by 2 bases and J by 4 bases, 3 bases remained unmatched. The CDR3 has 14 amino acids. Germline CDR1 and CDR2: SGHTA and FQGNSA. The CDR3 loop reads CASSLRGHPDTQYF. The DNA for the CDR3 is TGTGCCAGCAGCTTAAGGGGGCACCCAGATACGCAGTATTTT.

This clonotype was seen ten or more times. This chain uses TRBV19 with TRBJ1-1; D gene unclear. Trimming took off 9 bases at V and 1 base at J, with 12 bases between the two ends. The CDR3 contains 13 residues. In germline, CDR1 is LNHDA, CDR2 SQIVND (reference sequence). The CDR3 loop is CASRIMGNTEAFF. The DNA of the CDR3 is TGTGCCAGCCGTATAATGGGGAACACTGAAGCTTTCTTT.

The rearrangement links TRBV7-9 to TRBJ2-5; 7 bases align to TRBD1. Germline CDR1 is SEHNR and CDR2 is FQNEAQ (reference sequence). CDR3 length: 14 residues. V trimming: 5 bases; J trimming: 5 bases; junction bases outside the gene matches: 8. The CDR3 coding sequence is TGTGCCAGCAGCACCGCAGGGGGTCGGGAGACCCAGTACTTC. Its protein product is CASSTAGGRETQYF.

There are a few counts of this clonotype. The chain carries TRBV11-2 and TRBJ1-2; TRBD1 agrees at 7 bases. CDR1 SGHAT and CDR2 FQNNGV come from the germline V gene. The trim removed 4 bases at V and 8 bases at J, leaving 19 bases unmatched. CDR3 length: 17 amino acids. The CDR3 reads CASSSSRDDRVFGGYTF. CDR3 sequence (DNA): TGTGCCAGCAGCTCCTCGAGGGATGACAGGGTGTTTGGGGGCTACACCTTC.